The 28 T cell receptor beta chains below were found in one sample sequenced in a study of T cells in Graves' hyperthyroidism and ophthalmopathy. Amplified TCR beta CDR3 regions derived from RNA transcripts. The HTBI primer set was used in a first-round RT-PCR of the TCR CDR3. One entry per CDR3 protein, called by TCRdb with MiXCR from the multiplex PCR reads. In the table there are 600,000 to 850,000 distinct CDR3 sequences, approximately 19% of which are singletons. The sample was blood. The receptors derive from a woman aged 45-60 years with Graves' hyperthyroidism that later progressed to Graves' ophthalmopathy.

V gene TRBV7-2 combines with J gene TRBJ2-7; D might be TRBD2 (5 bases). The CDR3 contains 15 residues. Trimming stripped 0 bases from V and 0 bases from J, with 9 bases between. CDR1 SGHTA and CDR2 FQGNSA come from the germline V gene. The CDR3 DNA sequence: TGTGCCAGCAGCTTAGCGGGGAGCTTCTCCTACGAGCAGTACTTC. Amino acid sequence: CASSLAGSFSYEQYF.

The rearrangement links TRBV4-1 to TRBJ2-2; no clear D gene. The CDR3 runs to 15 residues. The V gene lost 0 bases and the J gene lost 4 bases, with 9 bases spanning the gap. Per the germline V gene, CDR1 is MGHRA and CDR2 is YSYEKL. Here the CDR3 reads CASSQDQTRTGELFF. The CDR3 DNA is TGCGCCAGCAGCCAAGATCAGACCCGCACCGGGGAGCTGTTTTTT.

This clonotype was seen only a few times. This sequence joins TRBV18 and TRBJ1-6; D is unclear. This CDR3 is 14 amino acids long. In germline, CDR1 is KGHSH, CDR2 LQKENI. V was clipped by 1 base and J by 10 bases, with 11 bases between them. As DNA, the CDR3 is TGTGCCAGCTCACCACGTGGAGATCCCTCACCCCTCCACTTT. Its translation: CASSPRGDPSPLHF.

This clonotype has a count of ten or more. The DNA for the CDR3 is TGTGCCAGCTCACTCGCGGATGGTGGTAGCTACGAGCAGTACTTC. It codes for CASSLADGGSYEQYF. The gene calls are TRBV18 and TRBJ2-7; D not resolved. V was cut by 4 bases and J by 3 bases, with 16 bases left in between. The germline V gene has CDR1 KGHSH and CDR2 LQKENI. This CDR3 region has 15 residues.

This clonotype was found many times. V gene TRBV5-1 combines with J gene TRBJ1-5; a possible D gene is TRBD1 (5 bases). CDR1 and CDR2 (germline): SGHRS, YFSETQ. The CDR3 covers 14 residues. With 3 bases removed from V and 6 bases from J, the gap between germline ends came to 13 bases. The CDR3 loop reads CASSSDGGGQPQHF. CDR3 nucleotide sequence: TGCGCCAGCAGCTCGGACGGTGGGGGTCAGCCCCAGCATTTT.

The rearrangement joins TRBV5-1 to TRBJ1-2; the D is unclear. V was trimmed by 3 bases and J by 2 bases, leaving 17 bases between them. The germline gives CDR1 SGHRS, CDR2 YFSETQ. The CDR3 length is 16 residues. The CDR3 protein is CASSSGPRIGNYGYTF. The DNA for the CDR3 is TGCGCCAGCAGCTCCGGGCCCCGGATAGGGAACTATGGCTACACCTTC.

This clonotype was seen at least ten times. The chain couples TRBV20-1 to TRBJ2-1; D not certain. Germline lookup yields CDR1 DFQATT and CDR2 SNEGSKA (reference sequence). Trimming left V 3 bases short and J 4 bases short, with 10 bases between. The CDR3 is 13 amino acids. The CDR3 sequence: CSASYEVYNEQFF. DNA of the CDR3: TGCAGTGCTAGTTACGAAGTATACAATGAGCAGTTCTTC.

This clonotype was observed at least ten times. J is TRBJ1-3 and V is TRBV20-1; D is possibly TRBD1 (6 bases). This CDR3 is 14 amino acids long. The V gene's germline CDR1 is DFQATT and CDR2 SNEGSKA (reference sequence). The V gene lost 6 bases and the J gene lost 6 bases, with 18 bases spanning the gap. As DNA, the CDR3 is TGCAGTGCCCGGGACACTGCGGGAGTAAACACCATATATTTT. Translation: CSARDTAGVNTIYF.

The chain is built from TRBV6-1 and TRBJ1-5; 9 bases fit TRBD1. V was pared by 4 bases and J by 6 bases, with 7 bases of the junction left unmatched. The CDR3 is 15 amino acids. Germline V gene sequence: CDR1 MNHNS, CDR2 SASEGT. CDR3 sequence (DNA): TGTGCCAGCAGTGCGACAGGGGGGACGGGTCAGCCCCAGCATTTT. This translates into CASSATGGTGQPQHF.

This clonotype appeared many times. This rearrangement joins TRBV7-2 to TRBJ1-2; a weak D match, TRBD1 (5 bases). Germline CDR1 reads SGHTA; CDR2 reads FQGNSA. Trimming took 6 bases from V and 7 from J, leaving 15 bases between them. The CDR3 loop spans 13 amino acids. This CDR3 reads CASRRTQGPGYTF. The CDR3, as DNA: TGTGCCAGCAGACGCACCCAGGGCCCTGGCTACACCTTC.

V and J are TRBV10-1 and TRBJ2-1; D tentatively reads TRBD1 or TRBD2 (6 bases each). Deletions cut 5 bases from V and 5 bases from J, with 10 bases between. The CDR3 contains 13 residues. CDR1 and CDR2 from the germline V gene are WNHNN and SYGVQD (reference sequence). In DNA, the CDR3 is TGCGCCAGCAGTTGGGGGGACAACAATGAGCAGTTCTTC. Translation: CASSWGDNNEQFF.

This clonotype was counted between two and nine times. This chain joins TRBV3-1 and TRBJ1-2; TRBD1 matches at 10 bases. Germline V gene data show CDR1 as LGHDT and CDR2 as YNNKEL (reference sequence). With V trimmed by 4 bases and J by 6 bases, 5 bases remained unmatched. The CDR3 is made up of 14 amino acids. The chain's CDR3 is CASSRGQGRDGYTF. CDR3 nucleotide sequence: TGTGCCAGCAGCCGGGGACAGGGGAGGGATGGCTACACCTTC.

This clonotype was picked up many times. This rearrangement joins TRBV3-1 to TRBJ1-6; no definite D call. In germline, CDR1 is LGHDT, CDR2 YNNKEL (reference sequence). Between the trimmed V and J ends, which lost 1 base and 9 bases, there was a span of 10 bases. There are 14 residues in the CDR3. This CDR3 is CASSQGQDFSPLHF. As DNA, the CDR3 is TGTGCCAGCAGCCAAGGGCAGGATTTTTCACCCCTCCACTTT.

V and J are TRBV30 and TRBJ2-2; perhaps D is TRBD1 or TRBD2 (5 bases each). The germline CDR1 and CDR2 sequences are GTSNPN and SVGIG (reference sequence). This CDR3 is built from 14 residues. Trimming left V 2 bases short and J 0 bases short, with 7 bases between. CDR3 sequence (DNA): TGTGCCTGGAGTAGGGGAGCGAACACCGGGGAGCTGTTTTTT. It translates to CAWSRGANTGELFF.

This chain connects TRBV7-9 to TRBJ2-6; D gene unclear. The CDR3 is 15 amino acids. Germline CDR1 SEHNR, CDR2 FQNEAQ (reference sequence). V lost 4 bases to trimming and J lost 0 bases, with 7 bases between them. As DNA, the CDR3 is TGTGCCAGCAGCTCCCGAGACTCTGGGGCCAACGTCCTGACTTTC. Amino acids: CASSSRDSGANVLTF.

This clonotype occurred many times. The CDR3 here is CASSLVPGRYGYTF. As DNA, the CDR3 is TGTGCCAGCAGCTTGGTTCCAGGGCGGTATGGCTACACCTTC. The chain joins TRBV5-6 to TRBJ1-2; D perhaps matches TRBD1 (5 bases). CDR1 and CDR2 from the germline V gene are SGHDT and YYEEEE. CDR3 size: 14 residues. Trimming pared 0 bases from V and 5 bases from J, leaving 11 bases between.

This clonotype has a count of ten or more. The V call is TRBV30, the J call TRBJ2-7; a possible D gene is TRBD2 (6 bases). V lost 2 bases, J lost 4 bases, and 12 bases lay in between. Germline V gene sequence: CDR1 GTSNPN, CDR2 SVGIG (reference sequence). This CDR3 is built from 13 residues. CDR3: CAWSNLRGYEQYF. The CDR3 region has the DNA TGTGCCTGGAGTAATTTGCGGGGATACGAGCAGTACTTC.

Concerning this clonotype itself: A read error is likely, as this CDR3 ends without the conserved phenylalanine or tryptophan. The chain recombines TRBV5-1 with TRBJ1-4, with D maybe TRBD1 (6 bases). The length of the CDR3 is 15 residues. V lost 3 bases, J lost 0 bases, and 9 bases lay in between. Germline V lookup: CDR1 SGHRS, CDR2 YFSETQ. In nucleotides, the CDR3 is TGCGCCAGCAGCTGGGACACTGCAACTAATGAAAAACTGTTTCTT. Translating gives CASSWDTATNEKLFL.

The chain joins TRBV10-1 to TRBJ2-7, with D perhaps matching TRBD1 (5 bases). Per germline, CDR1 WNHNN and CDR2 SYGVQD (reference sequence). The V gene lost 9 bases and the J gene lost 5 bases, with 23 bases spanning the gap. CDR3 length: 15 residues. The CDR3 spells CASEGPQGISNEQYF. The CDR3 DNA reads as TGCGCCAGTGAAGGTCCCCAGGGAATTTCAAACGAGCAGTACTTC.

This clonotype has a count of ten or more. This chain joins TRBV11-2 and TRBJ1-1; D perhaps matches TRBD1 (5 bases). The CDR3 spans 18 residues. V was cut by 7 bases and J by 0 bases, with 24 bases left in between. Germline V gives CDR1 SGHAT, CDR2 FQNNGV. The CDR3 is CASTSEIVGLIMNTEAFF. CDR3 in DNA: TGTGCCAGCACCTCCGAGATCGTGGGACTAATAATGAACACTGAAGCTTTCTTT. Combining the CDR3 with reference TRBV11-2 and TRBJ1-1 gives the whole variable domain EAGVAQSPRYKIIEKRQSVAFWCNPISGHATLYWYQQILGQGPKLLIQFQNNGVVDDSQLPKDRFSAERLKGVDSTLKIQPAKLEDSAVYLCASTSEIVGLIMNTEAFFGQGTRLTVV.

The chain couples TRBV3-1 to TRBJ1-2; D remains ambiguous. This CDR3 region has 16 residues. V was cut by 1 base and J by 8 bases, with 20 bases left in between. Germline CDR1 LGHDT, CDR2 YNNKEL (reference sequence). This CDR3 reads CASSQVSSLGIRGYTF. In nucleotides, the CDR3 is TGTGCCAGCAGCCAAGTTTCATCGCTCGGGATTCGAGGCTACACCTTC.

This clonotype was observed a few times. V usage is TRBV18 and J usage is TRBJ1-3; D not certain. Germline CDR1 KGHSH, CDR2 LQKENI. The V end lost 0 bases, the J end lost 1 base, and 7 bases lay between the germline ends. The CDR3 has 15 residues. The CDR3 coding sequence is TGTGCCAGCTCACCACCGTTGTTTTCTGGAAACACCATATATTTT. Its protein product is CASSPPLFSGNTIYF.

This clonotype was picked up many times. J is TRBJ2-1 and V is TRBV11-2, with 13 bases that match TRBD2. Losses at the gene ends were 5 bases for V and 7 bases for J; bases not matched to a gene: 5. The length of the CDR3 is 15 residues. The germline CDR1 and CDR2 sequences are SGHAT and FQNNGV. DNA for the CDR3: TGTGCCAGCAGCGGTGGACTAGCGGGGGTAAATGAGCAGTTCTTC. Amino acids: CASSGGLAGVNEQFF.

This clonotype was seen at least ten times. The CDR3 here is CASSEGQGSYNEQFF. The CDR3 DNA is TGTGCCAGCAGTGAAGGACAGGGATCTTACAATGAGCAGTTCTTC. The chain uses TRBV2 and TRBJ2-1; 7 bases are shared with TRBD1. With V trimmed by 1 base and J by 4 bases, 4 bases remained unmatched. The CDR3 extends over 15 amino acids. The germline V gene has CDR1 SNHLY and CDR2 FYNNEI.

The chain recombines TRBV25-1 with TRBJ2-1; TRBD2 is a possible D gene (7 bases). Trimming pared 1 base from V and 1 base from J, leaving 14 bases between. CDR1 and CDR2 (germline): MGHDK, SYGVNS. The CDR3 covers 17 residues. This CDR3 is CASSEWGGAGSYNEQFF. The CDR3 nucleotides are TGTGCCAGCAGTGAATGGGGGGGGGCTGGGTCCTACAATGAGCAGTTCTTC. Using reference TRBV25-1 and TRBJ2-1 for the parts outside the CDR3, the full variable domain is EADIYQTPRYLVIGTGKKITLECSQTMGHDKMYWYQQDPGMELHLIHYSYGVNSTEKGDLSSESTVSRIRTEHFPLTLESARPSHTSQYLCASSEWGGAGSYNEQFFGPGTRLTVL.

This clonotype was recorded at least ten times. V is TRBV30 and J is TRBJ2-1; 7 bases line up with TRBD1. With 1 base clipped from V and 10 bases from J, the junction kept 13 bases outside the gene matches. The CDR3 is 15 residues long. CDR1 and CDR2 (germline): GTSNPN, SVGIG (reference sequence). The chain's CDR3 is CAWSGAAGGVGEQFF. The CDR3 region has the DNA TGTGCCTGGAGTGGGGCGGCAGGGGGTGTCGGGGAGCAGTTCTTC.

The chain recombines TRBV29-1 with TRBJ1-6; the D is unclear. The V gene's germline CDR1 is SQVTM and CDR2 ANQGSEA. There are 14 residues in the CDR3. V dropped 4 bases and J dropped 1 base, with 8 bases sitting between them. This CDR3 reads CSVGDGSYNSPLHF. CDR3 sequence (DNA): TGCAGCGTTGGTGATGGTTCCTATAATTCACCCCTCCACTTT. The full variable domain, completed using reference TRBV29-1 and TRBJ1-6, is SAVISQKPSRDICQRGTSLTIQCQVDSQVTMMFWYRQQPGQSLTLIATANQGSEATYESGFVIDKFPISRPNLTFSTLTVSNMSPEDSSIYLCSVGDGSYNSPLHFGNGTRLTVT.

This clonotype appeared many times. The chain joins TRBV7-6 to TRBJ2-5; D gene uncertain. With 2 bases removed from V and 5 bases from J, the gap between germline ends came to 6 bases. The CDR3 covers 12 residues. Germline V gene lookup returns CDR1 SGHVS and CDR2 FNYEAQ. In DNA form, the CDR3 reads TGTGCCAGCAGCTTACTCTCGGAGACCCAGTACTTC. The encoded protein is CASSLLSETQYF. The full variable domain, rest sourced from reference TRBV7-6 and TRBJ2-5, is GAGVSQSPRYKVTKRGQDVALRCDPISGHVSLYWYRQALGQGPEFLTYFNYEAQQDKSGLPNDRFSAERPEGSISTLTIQRTEQRDSAMYRCASSLLSETQYFGPGTRLLVL.